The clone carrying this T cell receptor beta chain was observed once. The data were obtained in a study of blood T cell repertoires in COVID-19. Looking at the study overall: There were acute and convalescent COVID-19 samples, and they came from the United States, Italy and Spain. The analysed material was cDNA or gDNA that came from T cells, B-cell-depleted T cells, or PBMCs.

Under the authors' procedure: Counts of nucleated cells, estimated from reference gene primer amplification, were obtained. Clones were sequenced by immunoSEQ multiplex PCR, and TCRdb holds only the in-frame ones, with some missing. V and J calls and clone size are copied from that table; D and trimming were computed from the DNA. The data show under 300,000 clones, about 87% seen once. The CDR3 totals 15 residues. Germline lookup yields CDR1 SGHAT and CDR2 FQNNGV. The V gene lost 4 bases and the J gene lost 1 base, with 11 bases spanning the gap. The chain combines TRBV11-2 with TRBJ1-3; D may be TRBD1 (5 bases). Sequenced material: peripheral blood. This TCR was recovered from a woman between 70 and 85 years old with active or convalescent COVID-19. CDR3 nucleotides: TGTGCCAGCAGCTCACAGGTTCCTTCTGGAAACACCATATATTTT. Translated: CASSSQVPSGNTIYF. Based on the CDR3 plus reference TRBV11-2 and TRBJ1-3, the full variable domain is EAGVAQSPRYKIIEKRQSVAFWCNPISGHATLYWYQQILGQGPKLLIQFQNNGVVDDSQLPKDRFSAERLKGVDSTLKIQPAKLEDSAVYLCASSSQVPSGNTIYFGEGSWLTVV.